Listed here are 29 T cell receptor beta chains from one sample, sequenced in a study of identical twins. MiXCR, run by TCRdb on the 5' RACE reads, gives a single entry per CDR3 protein. This table holds about 530,000 distinct CDR3 sequences, approximately 16% found once. These data were likewise used in another study, on yellow fever vaccine responses in identical twins.

The material sequenced was CD4+ T cells sorted from blood. These TCRs come from a woman aged 18 to 35 in good health.

This clonotype was found many times. J is TRBJ1-1 and V is TRBV7-2; no reliable D call. V lost 5 bases and J lost 4, with 11 bases in between. This CDR3 has 13 residues. Germline-derived CDR1 and CDR2 are SGHTA and FQGNSA. In DNA, the CDR3 is TGTGCCAGCAGCCCCGGTCGAGGCACTGAAGCTTTCTTT. Translation gives CASSPGRGTEAFF.

This clonotype was observed many times. In DNA form, the CDR3 reads TGCGCCAGCAGCTCGACGACAGGGAGATCCTACGAGCAGTACTTC. It specifies CASSSTTGRSYEQYF. V is TRBV5-1 and J is TRBJ2-7, with TRBD1 identical over 7 bases. The CDR3 runs to 15 residues. From germline, CDR1 is SGHRS and CDR2 YFSETQ. The V and J ends lost 3 bases and 1 base, in that order; junction bases with no gene match: 7.

The chain links TRBV12-3 or TRBV12-4 to TRBJ2-1, with 13 bases matching TRBD2. V gave up 6 bases and J gave up 5 bases; unmatched junction bases: 7. This CDR3 has 16 residues. The CDR3 region is CASSREGTSGNNEQFF. DNA of the CDR3: TGTGCCAGCAGCCGTGAAGGGACTAGCGGGAACAATGAGCAGTTCTTC.

On this clonotype itself: A much larger clone differs by one base, so this may be a read error. This chain uses TRBV7-2 with TRBJ1-2, with D maybe TRBD1 (5 bases). The germline V gene has CDR1 SGHTA and CDR2 FQGNSA. This CDR3 is built from 13 residues. Trimming took off 2 bases at V and 4 bases at J, with 8 bases between the two ends. The CDR3 is CASSLPGPYGYTF. For the CDR3, the DNA is TGTGCCAGCAGCTTACCGGGACCCTATGGCTACACCTTC.

Ten or more counts support this clonotype. The chain employs TRBV7-6 and TRBJ2-5; tentative D call: TRBD2 (6 bases). The germline CDR1 and CDR2 sequences are SGHVS and FNYEAQ. V lost 0 bases to trimming and J lost 1 base, with 12 bases between them. The CDR3 loop spans 16 amino acids. The CDR3 spells CASSLAQAGFQETQYF. The CDR3 DNA reads as TGTGCCAGCAGCTTAGCTCAGGCGGGGTTCCAAGAGACCCAGTACTTC. The full variable domain, its missing parts supplied by reference TRBV7-6 and TRBJ2-5, is GAGVSQSPRYKVTKRGQDVALRCDPISGHVSLYWYRQALGQGPEFLTYFNYEAQQDKSGLPNDRFSAERPEGSISTLTIQRTEQRDSAMYRCASSLAQAGFQETQYFGPGTRLLVL.

The chain carries TRBV29-1 and TRBJ2-5; no firm D call. CDR1 is SQVTM, CDR2 ANQGSEA, per germline. Between the trimmed V and J ends, which lost 3 bases and 5 bases, there was a span of 10 bases. The CDR3 consists of 12 residues. The CDR3 spells CSVDSYSETQYF. The CDR3, as DNA: TGCAGCGTTGACTCATATTCGGAGACCCAGTACTTC.

The chain has TRBV7-9 and TRBJ2-5; 9 bases are a match to TRBD2. With V trimmed by 8 bases and J by 5 bases, 6 bases remained unmatched. The CDR3 covers 13 residues. CDR1 and CDR2 from the germline V gene are SEHNR and FQNEAQ (reference sequence). The CDR3 loop is CASCGGVLETQYF. CDR3 sequence (DNA): TGTGCCAGCTGCGGGGGGGTCTTGGAGACCCAGTACTTC.

The chain employs TRBV6-4 and TRBJ2-1; 7 nucleotides align to TRBD1. V dropped 7 bases and J dropped 5; count of bases not matched to a gene: 11. This CDR3 is built from 15 residues. Germline CDR1 reads MRHNA; CDR2 reads SNTAGT. The CDR3 DNA follows: TGTGCCAGCACCGAAATTTTCGGGACAGACAATGAGCAGTTCTTC. It specifies CASTEIFGTDNEQFF.

The CDR3 DNA follows: TGTGCCAGTAAAGTCTACAATGAGCAGTTCTTC. Translated: CASKVYNEQFF. The J gene is TRBJ2-1, the V gene TRBV19; D is uncertain. The germline V gene has CDR1 LNHDA and CDR2 SQIVND (reference sequence). This CDR3 is built from 11 residues. With 7 bases removed from V and 3 bases from J, the gap between germline ends came to 4 bases.

In its sample, this clonotype was seen many times. V and J are TRBV19 and TRBJ1-5; D perhaps matches TRBD1 (5 bases). Germline CDR1 is LNHDA and CDR2 is SQIVND (reference sequence). Trimming cost V 9 bases and J 5 bases, with 14 bases left between them. The CDR3 extends over 13 amino acids. The CDR3 DNA is TGTGCCAGCCGAGAGGCAGGGCATCAGCCCCAGCATTTT. It translates to CASREAGHQPQHF.

V and J are TRBV14 and TRBJ2-5, with D possibly TRBD1 on 6 matching bases. Germline V gene lookup returns CDR1 SGHDN and CDR2 FVKESK. Deletions cut 3 bases from V and 3 bases from J, with 14 bases between. The CDR3 runs to 15 residues. CDR3 residues: CASSHETNREETQYF. As DNA, the CDR3 is TGTGCCAGCAGCCACGAAACCAACAGGGAAGAGACCCAGTACTTC.

This clonotype has more than one count but fewer than ten. The chain combines TRBV28 with TRBJ2-1; D is ambiguous. The germline V gene has CDR1 MDHEN and CDR2 SYDVKM. The CDR3 has 12 amino acids. V was shortened by 2 bases and J by 7 bases, with 6 bases between the two germline ends. CDR3 in DNA: TGTGCCAGCAGTTTACTTCAGAATGAGCAGTTCTTC. This gives the protein CASSLLQNEQFF.

This chain links TRBV6-1 with TRBJ2-4, with unresolved D. CDR3 length equals 15 residues. V was shortened by 4 bases and J by 2 bases, with 12 bases between the two germline ends. CDR1 is MNHNS, CDR2 SASEGT, per germline. CDR3 residues: CASSATTDPKNIQYF. The CDR3 nucleotides are TGTGCCAGCAGTGCTACAACAGATCCCAAAAACATTCAGTACTTC.

The rearrangement joins TRBV9 to TRBJ1-6; 7 bases map to TRBD1. The germline gives CDR1 SGDLS, CDR2 YYNGEE. Germline trimming cut 2 bases from V and 10 bases from J; bases unmatched to any gene: 9. This CDR3 has 15 amino acids. The CDR3 spells CASSVGHRGSSPLHF. The CDR3 DNA is TGTGCCAGCAGCGTGGGGCACAGGGGTAGCTCACCCCTCCACTTT.

V and J are TRBV7-8 and TRBJ2-7; D is possibly TRBD1 (5 bases). Germline V CDR1 and CDR2: SGHVS, FQNEAQ. Trimming took 8 bases from V and 3 from J, leaving 11 bases between them. This CDR3 is 12 amino acids long. As DNA, the CDR3 is TGTGCCAGCCGCCGGACACACTACGAGCAGTACTTC. Translated: CASRRTHYEQYF.

This clonotype was recorded a few times. The CDR3 sequence: CSARDGPLIWTEAFF. For the CDR3, the DNA is TGCAGTGCACGCGACGGGCCACTGATATGGACTGAAGCTTTCTTT. V usage is TRBV20-1 and J usage is TRBJ1-1; D call uncertain. The CDR3 totals 15 residues. V was pared by 6 bases and J by 5 bases, with 22 bases between. Germline CDR1 DFQATT, CDR2 SNEGSKA (reference sequence).

This clonotype has more than one count but fewer than ten. The chain uses TRBV5-1 and TRBJ1-2; weak D call: TRBD1 (5 bases). The germline V gene encodes CDR1 SGHRS and CDR2 YFSETQ. Trimming shortened V by 0 bases and J by 3 bases, and 12 bases separated the two germline ends. The CDR3 extends over 15 amino acids. The CDR3 spells CASSLAPGLHYGYTF. Written as DNA, the CDR3 is TGCGCCAGCAGCTTGGCTCCGGGACTCCACTATGGCTACACCTTC.

This clonotype was counted many times. The rearrangement uses TRBV5-1 and TRBJ2-1; 7 bases align to TRBD1. The CDR3 runs 15 residues. CDR1 is SGHRS and CDR2 is YFSETQ in the germline V gene. J was trimmed by 6 bases and V by 2 bases; bases with no gene match: 8. The CDR3 sequence: CASSFEGALVNEQFF. The CDR3 DNA is TGCGCCAGCAGCTTTGAGGGGGCGTTAGTCAATGAGCAGTTCTTC.

The gene calls are TRBV20-1 and TRBJ2-1, with no clear D. V dropped 6 bases and J dropped 7 bases, with 13 bases sitting between them. The CDR3 contains 12 residues. Per germline, CDR1 DFQATT and CDR2 SNEGSKA (reference sequence). For the CDR3, the DNA is TGCAGTGCGAGGCCCACTATGAATGAGCAGTTCTTC. It translates to CSARPTMNEQFF.

This clonotype was observed a few times. This sequence joins TRBV4-1 and TRBJ2-5, with D unresolved. Germline assignment: CDR1 MGHRA and CDR2 YSYEKL. V lost 4 bases, J lost 2 bases, and 14 bases lay in between. The CDR3 has 15 amino acids. In DNA, the CDR3 is TGCGCCAGCAGCCCCGGGCCCAATTCGCAAGAGACCCAGTACTTC. Translating it yields CASSPGPNSQETQYF.

This rearrangement joins TRBV25-1 to TRBJ2-3, with D possibly being TRBD1 or TRBD2 (5 bases each). Trimming cost V 8 bases and J 2 bases, with 8 bases left between them. Germline CDR1 and CDR2: MGHDK and SYGVNS. This CDR3 comprises 12 residues. The CDR3 region has the DNA TGTGCCAGCCGGGACCCCACAGATACGCAGTATTTT. Translation: CASRDPTDTQYF.

The chain recombines TRBV3-1 with TRBJ2-4; D remains ambiguous. This CDR3 has 12 residues. V was trimmed by 0 bases and J by 6 bases, leaving 3 bases between them. Germline-derived CDR1 and CDR2 are LGHDT and YNNKEL (reference sequence). CDR3 nucleotides: TGTGCCAGCAGCCAAGACAGAAACATTCAGTACTTC. This gives the protein CASSQDRNIQYF.

This clonotype was counted a few times. The chain links TRBV5-1 to TRBJ2-5; perhaps D is TRBD1 or TRBD2 (6 bases each). The V and J ends lost 5 bases and 3 bases respectively, with 14 bases between them. The CDR3 length is 14 residues. The germline gives CDR1 SGHRS, CDR2 YFSETQ. The CDR3 region is CASSLGGPKETQYF. The CDR3 nucleotides read TGCGCCAGCAGTCTTGGGGGGCCGAAAGAGACCCAGTACTTC. The full variable domain, in which reference TRBV5-1 and TRBJ2-5 provide the parts outside the CDR3, is KAGVTQTPRYLIKTRGQQVTLSCSPISGHRSVSWYQQTPGQGLQFLFEYFSETQRNKGNFPGRFSGRQFSNSRSEMNVSTLELGDSALYLCASSLGGPKETQYFGPGTRLLVL.

This chain uses TRBV7-6 with TRBJ2-3; no clear D. Germline V gene data show CDR1 as SGHVS and CDR2 as FNYEAQ. Trimming took 3 bases from V and 7 from J, leaving 5 bases between them. The CDR3 extends over 11 amino acids. The CDR3 loop is CASSLQYTQYF. The CDR3 DNA follows: TGTGCCAGCAGCTTGCAGTATACGCAGTATTTT. Full variable domain (remainder filled in from reference TRBV7-6 and TRBJ2-3): GAGVSQSPRYKVTKRGQDVALRCDPISGHVSLYWYRQALGQGPEFLTYFNYEAQQDKSGLPNDRFSAERPEGSISTLTIQRTEQRDSAMYRCASSLQYTQYFGPGTRLTVL.

This clonotype has only a few counts. J is TRBJ2-1 and V is TRBV24-1; 8 bases line up with TRBD2. Germline CDR1 is KGHDR and CDR2 is SFDVKD. The CDR3 has 15 amino acids. Losses at the gene ends were 7 bases for V and 0 bases for J; bases not matched to a gene: 4. CDR3 sequence: CATSRGGISYNEQFF. The CDR3 coding sequence is TGTGCCACCAGCCGGGGGGGGATCTCCTACAATGAGCAGTTCTTC.

The chain has TRBV15 and TRBJ2-2; tentatively, D is TRBD2 (7 bases). Germline CDR1 LNHNV, CDR2 YYDKDF (reference sequence). This CDR3 comprises 16 residues. V was trimmed by 2 bases and J by 4 bases, leaving 14 bases between them. The CDR3 bases are TGTGCCACCAGCAGAACCCTGGGGGGGCCCACCGGGGAGCTGTTTTTT. Translated: CATSRTLGGPTGELFF.

Ten or more counts support this clonotype. The J gene is TRBJ1-3, the V gene TRBV12-3 or TRBV12-4, with no clear D. This CDR3 contains 14 residues. Trimming left V 3 bases short and J 4 bases short, with 10 bases between. The DNA for the CDR3 is TGTGCCAGCAGTTTCACGTTAGCCGGAAACACCATATATTTT. Translation: CASSFTLAGNTIYF.

The genes are TRBV7-9 and TRBJ2-1; TRBD2 aligns across 11 bases. CDR3 length: 16 residues. The V and J ends lost 5 bases and 8 bases, in that order; junction bases with no gene match: 11. Germline V gives CDR1 SEHNR, CDR2 FQNEAQ (reference sequence). CDR3 DNA sequence: TGTGCCAGCAGCGAAAGACTAGCGGGACTTGGGGATGAGCAGTTCTTC. This sequence encodes CASSERLAGLGDEQFF.

The chain couples TRBV12-3 or TRBV12-4 to TRBJ2-3, with D possibly matching TRBD1 (6 bases). V gave up 5 bases and J gave up 2 bases, with 20 bases separating them. The CDR3 loop spans 17 amino acids. CDR3 sequence reads: CASSPSPGASSTDTQYF. The CDR3 DNA is TGTGCCAGCAGTCCTTCTCCAGGGGCCTCTTCCACAGATACGCAGTATTTT.